This is a list of T cell receptor beta chains from one sample in a study of persistence of HIV-infected CD4 T cells. Sequencing was performed with immunoSEQ multiplex PCR; in TCRdb, only in-frame clones are kept and a portion is missing. The sample carries 40,000 to 50,000 clones, about 80% recorded once. Their antigen targets remain unknown. Sequencing used CD4+ T cells sorted from PBMCs after roughly 18-hour stimulation, obtained from a patient who received antiretroviral therapy. The origin of the receptors is an adult man with HIV who was CMV-seropositive. CDR3s include the opening cysteine and the closing phenylalanine or tryptophan. A D gene is named only where the DNA matches it firmly. Clone size appears in some rows only: once, few, many, or a class for an expanded clone.

DNA	CDR3	length	D	V	size	J
TGTGCCAGTAGTATAGATCGGAAAAGAGAGTTCTTC	CASSIDRKREFF	12	-	TRBV19	-	TRBJ2-1
TGTGCCAGCAGTGAATTACTAGCGGGGGGTCAAGAGACCCAGTACTTC	CASSELLAGGQETQYF	16	TRBD2	TRBV2	-	TRBJ2-5
TGTGCCAGTAGTATAGATTTCGGCAGTAATAGCAATCAGCCCCAGCATTTT	CASSIDFGSNSNQPQHF	17	-	TRBV19	-	TRBJ1-5
TGTGCCACCATCGATAGCGGGAGCCGGTCCTACAATGAGCAGTTCTTC	CATIDSGSRSYNEQFF	16	TRBD2	TRBV24-1	-	TRBJ2-1
TGCAGCGGGACTAGCGGGGGGACGAACACCGGGGAGCTGTTTTTT	CSGTSGGTNTGELFF	15	TRBD2	TRBV29-1	-	TRBJ2-2
TGCGCCAGCAGCCTTATTGGGACAGGGGGCCCAGATACGCAGTATTTT	CASSLIGTGGPDTQYF	16	TRBD1	TRBV4-1	few	TRBJ2-3
TGCAGCGTTTTCCGACAGGGTCTACAGACCCAGTACTTC	CSVFRQGLQTQYF	13	TRBD1	TRBV29-1	once	TRBJ2-5
TGTGCCACCGATACAGTCTCTGGAAACACCATATATTTT	CATDTVSGNTIYF	13	-	TRBV12-3/TRBV12-4	-	TRBJ1-3
TGTGCCAGCAGCCAGGGACTTCCGGGACACTACTACGAGCAGTACTTC	CASSQGLPGHYYEQYF	16	-	TRBV4-2	-	TRBJ2-7
TGTGCCAGCAGCTCAGGACAGAACTATGGCTACACCTTC	CASSSGQNYGYTF	13	-	TRBV5-6	-	TRBJ1-2
TGTGCCAGCAGTCTCGACATCTACGAGCAGTACTTC	CASSLDIYEQYF	12	-	TRBV12-3/TRBV12-4	few	TRBJ2-7
TGTGCCAGCAGCCCCGGACAGGGTGGTCAGCCCCAGCATTTT	CASSPGQGGQPQHF	14	TRBD1	TRBV7-9	medium-sized	TRBJ1-5
TGTGCCAGTAGTAGCGGGACTAGCGGGAGTTTTGATGAGCAGTTCTTC	CASSSGTSGSFDEQFF	16	TRBD2	TRBV19	-	TRBJ2-1
TGTGCCAGCAGCTTAACACACGACAGAGCCTACGAGCAGTACTTC	CASSLTHDRAYEQYF	15	-	TRBV11-2	-	TRBJ2-7
TGTGCCAGCTCACCACCGAAGACAGGGATGAATGAGCAGTTCTTC	CASSPPKTGMNEQFF	15	TRBD1	TRBV18	few	TRBJ2-1
TGTGTCAGAAGCTTCGAGGGACTATTCACAGATACGCAGTATTTT	CVRSFEGLFTDTQYF	15	-	TRBV7-5	-	TRBJ2-3
TGTGCCAGCAGCCCCGTCACCGGGACAGCCAAAAACATTCAGTACTTC	CASSPVTGTAKNIQYF	16	-	TRBV7-2	-	TRBJ2-4
TGTGCCTCCGGGCAACCGGGACGGAACACAGATACGCAGTATTTT	CASGQPGRNTDTQYF	15	-	TRBV27	-	TRBJ2-3
TGTGCCAGCAGACGTGAGGGTGCCGGACAGACTAATAATTCACCCCTCCACTTT	CASRREGAGQTNNSPLHF	18	-	TRBV6-4	-	TRBJ1-6
TGTGCCAGTAGAGACAGGGGGAACACTGAAGCTTTCTTT	CASRDRGNTEAFF	13	TRBD1	TRBV19	-	TRBJ1-1
TGTGCCAGCAGCTTAGCGGGGGGACAGGGTAGAAATGAGCAGTTCTTC	CASSLAGGQGRNEQFF	16	TRBD1	TRBV7-6	-	TRBJ2-1
TGTGCCAGCAGCTTAGCGGCGGGACATCTCTACAATGAGCAGTTCTTC	CASSLAAGHLYNEQFF	16	-	TRBV7-2	-	TRBJ2-1
TGTGCCAGCATGACCGGGGTCGCCTACGAGCAGTACTTC	CASMTGVAYEQYF	13	-	TRBV6-5	once	TRBJ2-7
TGCGCCAGCAGCAAAACAGGGGGCGTTCAGCCCCAGCATTTT	CASSKTGGVQPQHF	14	TRBD1	TRBV4-1	-	TRBJ1-5